The 20 T cell receptor beta chains presented below share a single source sample, sequenced in a study of blood T cell repertoires in COVID-19. Sequencing used immunoSEQ multiplex PCR; TCRdb keeps in-frame clones, though not all of them. The data hold over 250,000 clones, with more than 80% observed a single time. The specimen sequenced was PBMCs or T cells enriched from blood (not recorded which). The origin of the receptors is a woman aged 18-30 years who had recovered from COVID-19.

This clone was picked up one time. The chain recombines TRBV28 with TRBJ1-4; 8 nucleotides agree with TRBD1. V shed 5 bases and J 6 bases; nucleotides not matched to a gene: 11. Per the germline V gene, CDR1 is MDHEN and CDR2 is SYDVKM. This CDR3 has 16 residues. The CDR3 region is CASSQLLPGGDEKLFF. In DNA form, the CDR3 reads TGTGCCAGCAGTCAACTCCTCCCAGGGGGCGATGAAAAACTGTTTTTT.

The rearrangement links TRBV19 to TRBJ1-3; D is possibly TRBD1 (5 bases). CDR1 and CDR2 (germline): LNHDA, SQIVND (reference sequence). This CDR3 is built from 17 residues. V was shortened by 3 bases and J by 0 bases, with 15 bases between the two germline ends. The CDR3 loop reads CASSIGGSVPSGNTIYF. In DNA form, the CDR3 reads TGTGCCAGTAGTATCGGGGGGTCTGTACCCTCTGGAAACACCATATATTTT.

This clone came up a few times. The chain employs TRBV18 and TRBJ1-3; D remains unclear. The CDR3 loop spans 14 amino acids. Germline V lookup: CDR1 KGHSH, CDR2 LQKENI. V shed 4 bases and J shed 4 bases, with 11 bases lying between them. In DNA, the CDR3 is TGTGCCAGCTCACGGGCAGAGGGAGGAAACACCATATATTTT. Amino acid sequence: CASSRAEGGNTIYF.

This clone was picked up a small number of times. The rearrangement joins TRBV9 to TRBJ2-7, with 16 bases matching TRBD2. The V gene end was trimmed by 2 bases and the J gene end by 6 bases; junction bases not matched to a gene: 5. There are 16 residues in the CDR3. Germline CDR1 is SGDLS and CDR2 is YYNGEE. The CDR3 loop reads CASSVGTSGGAVEQYF. Here the CDR3 DNA reads TGTGCCAGCAGCGTTGGGACTAGCGGGGGGGCGGTCGAGCAGTACTTC.

This chain uses TRBV4-1 with TRBJ2-3; D gene unclear. With 0 bases removed from V and 0 bases from J, the gap between germline ends came to 10 bases. The CDR3 totals 16 residues. Germline CDR1 MGHRA, CDR2 YSYEKL. The CDR3 DNA reads as TGCGCCAGCAGCCAAGATTCATGGGCAAGCACAGATACGCAGTATTTT. This codes for CASSQDSWASTDTQYF.

The chain is built from TRBV27 and TRBJ2-7; weak D call: TRBD1 (6 bases). This CDR3 contains 14 residues. CDR1 and CDR2 (germline): MNHEY, SMNVEV (reference sequence). V was trimmed by 4 bases and J by 3 bases, leaving 13 bases between them. CDR3 sequence reads: CASSSKGQYYEQYF. The CDR3 DNA follows: TGTGCCAGCAGTTCAAAAGGACAGTACTACGAGCAGTACTTC.

V is TRBV12-3 or TRBV12-4 and J is TRBJ1-3; D remains ambiguous. This CDR3 contains 13 residues. Trimming removed 4 bases at V and 0 bases at J, with 4 bases between. The CDR3 here is CASSWSSGNTIYF. In DNA form, the CDR3 reads TGTGCCAGCAGTTGGAGCTCTGGAAACACCATATATTTT.

The chain recombines TRBV25-1 with TRBJ2-7; TRBD1 might be the D (6 bases). The germline V gene has CDR1 MGHDK and CDR2 SYGVNS. The CDR3 totals 14 residues. The V end was cut by 1 base, the J end by 3 bases, with 10 bases between. The CDR3 bases are TGTGCCAGCAGTGAATGGGGACATAACTACGAGCAGTACTTC. This encodes CASSEWGHNYEQYF.

The chain links TRBV19 to TRBJ2-3; 7 bases align to TRBD1. J gave up 2 bases and V 3 bases, and 5 bases lay outside the gene matches. There are 15 residues in the CDR3. CDR1 and CDR2 (germline): LNHDA, SQIVND (reference sequence). CDR3 residues: CASSMWDRPTDTQYF. DNA of the CDR3: TGTGCCAGTAGTATGTGGGACAGACCCACAGATACGCAGTATTTT.

The CDR3 spells CASIRERDNQPQHF. The CDR3 nucleotides read TGTGCCAGCATACGGGAGAGGGACAATCAGCCCCAGCATTTT. This chain links TRBV6-5 with TRBJ1-5; no definite D call. The CDR3 contains 14 residues. The germline V gene has CDR1 MNHEY and CDR2 SVGAGI. Trimming pared 7 bases from V and 3 bases from J, leaving 13 bases between.

The V call is TRBV6-6, the J call TRBJ2-2; the match to TRBD1 covers 8 bases. J was trimmed by 0 bases and V by 6 bases; bases with no gene match: 3. CDR1 MNHNY and CDR2 SVGAGI come from the germline V gene (reference sequence). The CDR3 is 15 residues long. CDR3 bases: TGTGCCAGCAGCAGGGGGCGGACGAACACCGGGGAGCTGTTTTTT. Protein: CASSRGRTNTGELFF.

The gene calls are TRBV5-1 and TRBJ1-1; perhaps TRBD1 as D (6 bases). The V end was cut by 4 bases, the J end by 2 bases, with 15 bases between. The CDR3 is made up of 15 amino acids. Germline V gene sequence: CDR1 SGHRS, CDR2 YFSETQ. For the CDR3, the DNA is TGCGCCAGCAGCCCCTGGGGGCAGGGCAACACTGAAGCTTTCTTT. It is translated as CASSPWGQGNTEAFF.

The rearrangement uses TRBV5-5 and TRBJ1-1; a weak D match, TRBD1 (6 bases). The V and J ends lost 0 bases and 0 bases respectively, with 12 bases between them. In germline, CDR1 is SGHKS, CDR2 YYEKEE (reference sequence). The CDR3 extends over 16 amino acids. The CDR3: CASSLAYRDMNTEAFF. The CDR3 DNA sequence: TGTGCCAGCAGCTTGGCGTACCGGGACATGAACACTGAAGCTTTCTTT.

The V gene is TRBV2, the J gene TRBJ1-1; the D gene is possibly TRBD1 (6 bases). Trimming removed 4 bases at V and 9 bases at J, with 12 bases between. The germline CDR1 and CDR2 sequences are SNHLY and FYNNEI. CDR3 size: 12 residues. The CDR3 protein is CASSVGGLKAFF. CDR3 DNA: TGTGCCAGCAGTGTTGGGGGCTTGAAAGCTTTCTTT.

The chain joins TRBV30 to TRBJ1-1; 10 bases agree with TRBD1. The CDR3 spans 13 residues. The V segment lost 3 bases and the J segment 9 bases; nucleotides outside the gene matches: 7. CDR1 is GTSNPN, CDR2 SVGIG, per germline (reference sequence). In DNA, the CDR3 is TGTGCCTGGAGCCCTGACAGGGGGCGGCAAGCTTTCTTT. It specifies CAWSPDRGRQAFF.

This chain connects TRBV28 to TRBJ1-4; D may be TRBD1 (5 bases). V was pared by 1 base and J by 5 bases, with 11 bases between. The germline V gene encodes CDR1 MDHEN and CDR2 SYDVKM. The length of the CDR3 is 15 residues. DNA of the CDR3: TGTGCCAGCAGTTTATCGGGAGCAGGGAATGAAAAACTGTTTTTT. This gives the protein CASSLSGAGNEKLFF.

In this sample, this clone turned up once. V usage is TRBV9 and J usage is TRBJ1-1; no clear D. CDR3 size: 16 residues. The germline V gene encodes CDR1 SGDLS and CDR2 YYNGEE. V lost 0 bases, J lost 1 base, and 13 bases lay in between. The CDR3 sequence: CASSVASVAGNTEAFF. The CDR3 region has the DNA TGTGCCAGCAGCGTAGCTAGCGTGGCGGGGAACACTGAAGCTTTCTTT. The full variable domain, its missing parts supplied by reference TRBV9 and TRBJ1-1, is DSGVTQTPKHLITATGQRVTLRCSPRSGDLSVYWYQQSLDQGLQFLIQYYNGEERAKGNILERFSAQQFPDLHSELNLSSLELGDSALYFCASSVASVAGNTEAFFGQGTRLTVV.

The chain is built from TRBV19 and TRBJ1-2; 11 positions agree with TRBD1. The length of the CDR3 is 14 residues. CDR1 LNHDA and CDR2 SQIVND come from the germline V gene (reference sequence). V was pared by 7 bases and J by 5 bases, with 6 bases of the junction left unmatched. CDR3 residues: CASIRTGGVYGYTF. The CDR3 coding sequence is TGTGCCAGTATTCGGACAGGGGGCGTGTATGGCTACACCTTC. Full variable domain (rest looked up from reference TRBV19 and TRBJ1-2): DGGITQSPKYLFRKEGQNVTLSCEQNLNHDAMYWYRQDPGQGLRLIYYSQIVNDFQKGDIAEGYSVSREKKESFPLTVTSAQKNPTAFYLCASIRTGGVYGYTFGSGTRLTVV.

For this clone: The same CDR3 can be traced to other DNA sequences in this sample. The CDR3 nucleotides are TGCGCCAGCAGCGGGACAGGGCGGACTGAAGCTTTCTTT. Translated, it gives CASSGTGRTEAFF. The V and J genes are TRBV5-1 and TRBJ1-1, with 9 bases fitting TRBD1. The germline V gene has CDR1 SGHRS and CDR2 YFSETQ. J lost 5 bases, V lost 4 bases, and 3 bases had no gene match. There are 13 residues in the CDR3.

V gene TRBV27 combines with J gene TRBJ2-7; D possibly corresponds to TRBD2 (5 bases). The CDR3 covers 13 residues. With 6 bases removed from V and 2 bases from J, the gap between germline ends came to 11 bases. Germline loops: CDR1 MNHEY, CDR2 SMNVEV (reference sequence). The CDR3 reads CASSRRVAYEQYF. For the CDR3, the DNA is TGTGCCAGCAGCCGGCGGGTGGCCTACGAGCAGTACTTC.